This TCR beta chain was observed in a study of CD8 T cells in ankylosing spondylitis. Whole-study results and caveats: Seemingly characteristic of ankylosing spondylitis blood was a TCR beta motif consisting of under ten highly homologous variants. Disease-linked clones were found to be CD8+ and relatively rare in peripheral blood.

V lost 4 bases and J lost 2; bases outside the gene matches: 7. The germline V gene has CDR1 DFQATT and CDR2 SNEGSKA (reference sequence). The CDR3 consists of 16 residues. Comments on this clonotype: Its antigen is not identified.

Researchers built TCR beta libraries using quantitative 5'-RACE with molecular barcodes. TCRdb fed the 5' RACE reads into MiXCR, producing one record per CDR3 protein. The table lists a few hundred thousand distinct CDR3 sequences, approximately 24% of them singletons. This chain uses TRBV20-1 with TRBJ2-2, with TRBD2 identical over 10 bases. Source material: blood, either unsorted or a sorted T cell fraction (not recorded which). The clonotype comes from a male donor with ankylosing spondylitis or in good health (not recorded which). This CDR3 reads CSATQAGGPNTGELFF. CDR3 nucleotide sequence: TGCAGTGCTACACAAGCGGGGGGGCCCAACACCGGGGAGCTGTTTTTT.